This T cell receptor (beta chain) emerged from a study of siplizumab effects on memory and regulatory T cells. CDR3 length equals 12 residues. V was pared by 0 bases and J by 6 bases, with 6 bases between. The germline CDR1 and CDR2 sequences are SGHDT and YYEEEE. Per-sample assaying covered roughly 100,000 TCR templates. The repertoire was sequenced with immunoSEQ multiplex PCR; TCRdb's copy has only in-frame clones and lacks some. The sample shows over 65,000 clones, roughly 94% of them seen only once. The chain has TRBV5-6 and TRBJ1-1; D is undetermined. This clonotype was sampled from a human donor in good health. The sequencing sample was made of CD8+ T cells sorted from blood. The CDR3 nucleotides are TGTGCCAGCAGCTTGGGGGCAGCTGAAGCTTTCTTT. It specifies CASSLGAAEAFF.